The 8 T cell receptor beta chains below come from one sample, sequenced in a study of blood T cell repertoires in COVID-19. Assay: immunoSEQ multiplex PCR; the TCRdb copy retains only in-frame clones and omits some. In the table there are 180,000 or so clones, approximately 89% of which are singletons. Sequences were obtained from peripheral blood. The receptor source for this set is a woman aged 30 to 39 with acute or convalescent COVID-19.

Comments on this clone: In the same sample, other DNA sequences code for this CDR3. The V and J genes are TRBV5-1 and TRBJ2-7, with D possibly TRBD2 on 5 matching bases. The CDR3 totals 14 residues. Germline-derived CDR1 and CDR2 are SGHRS and YFSETQ. V was shortened by 4 bases and J by 0 bases, with 11 bases between the two germline ends. This CDR3 reads CASSLGLSSYEQYF. The DNA for the CDR3 is TGCGCCAGCAGCCTTGGACTCTCCTCCTACGAGCAGTACTTC.

This chain uses TRBV20-1 with TRBJ2-3; D gene uncertain. Looked up from germline, CDR1 is DFQATT and CDR2 is SNEGSKA (reference sequence). V was trimmed by 6 bases and J by 6 bases, leaving 10 bases between them. CDR3 length: 11 amino acids. DNA of the CDR3: TGCAGTGCCGGAATGAGGGATACGCAGTATTTT. This gives the protein CSAGMRDTQYF.

This clone was picked up one time. The rearrangement links TRBV7-2 to TRBJ1-5; TRBD1 is a possible D gene (6 bases). The germline V gene encodes CDR1 SGHTA and CDR2 FQGNSA. The CDR3 spans 15 residues. Between the trimmed V and J ends, which lost 1 base and 4 bases, there was a span of 11 bases. The CDR3 sequence is CASSLGATGNQPQHF. The CDR3 DNA is TGTGCCAGCAGCTTAGGGGCGACAGGTAATCAGCCCCAGCATTTT.

The table lists this clone with a few counts. An end of the junction differs from the germline gene, which may be a read error. This rearrangement joins TRBV6-4 to TRBJ2-1; 9 bases agree with TRBD2. The germline gives CDR1 MRHNA, CDR2 SNTAGT. This CDR3 is built from 15 residues. CDR3 nucleotides: TGTGCCACCAGTGGCGGGAGGGCCGGCCACAATGAGCAGTTCTTC. Residues: CATSGGRAGHNEQFF.

The genes are TRBV18 and TRBJ2-1; 11 positions agree with TRBD2. Looked up from germline, CDR1 is KGHSH and CDR2 is LQKENI. The CDR3 consists of 15 residues. V trimming: 1 base; J trimming: 7 bases; junction bases outside the gene matches: 3. The CDR3 loop is CASSPRGTSGNEQFF. The CDR3 nucleotides read TGTGCCAGCTCACCACGCGGGACTAGCGGTAATGAGCAGTTCTTC.

CDR3 protein: CAGLPGPTYGYTF. CDR3 sequence (DNA): TGCGCCGGACTACCGGGGCCTACATATGGCTACACCTTC. The gene calls are TRBV5-1 and TRBJ1-2, with D tentatively TRBD1 (5 bases). CDR1 and CDR2 from the germline V gene are SGHRS and YFSETQ. CDR3 length: 13 residues. V lost 10 bases, J lost 5 bases, and 18 bases lay in between.

The chain couples TRBV6-6 to TRBJ2-3, with 8 bases that match TRBD2. CDR3 length: 16 residues. Germline trimming cut 6 bases from V and 4 bases from J; bases unmatched to any gene: 12. From germline, CDR1 is MNHNY and CDR2 SVGAGI (reference sequence). CDR3 DNA: TGTGCCAGCAGGGAACCGGGACTAGTCCTTTCAGATACGCAGTATTTT. It specifies CASREPGLVLSDTQYF.

The chain combines TRBV7-2 with TRBJ1-3; D possibly corresponds to TRBD1 (5 bases). V was shortened by 3 bases and J by 0 bases, with 6 bases between the two germline ends. Germline CDR1 reads SGHTA; CDR2 reads FQGNSA. The CDR3 sequence is 14 residues long. The CDR3 loop is CASSLGLSGNTIYF. CDR3 DNA: TGTGCCAGCAGCTTGGGGCTCTCTGGAAACACCATATATTTT.